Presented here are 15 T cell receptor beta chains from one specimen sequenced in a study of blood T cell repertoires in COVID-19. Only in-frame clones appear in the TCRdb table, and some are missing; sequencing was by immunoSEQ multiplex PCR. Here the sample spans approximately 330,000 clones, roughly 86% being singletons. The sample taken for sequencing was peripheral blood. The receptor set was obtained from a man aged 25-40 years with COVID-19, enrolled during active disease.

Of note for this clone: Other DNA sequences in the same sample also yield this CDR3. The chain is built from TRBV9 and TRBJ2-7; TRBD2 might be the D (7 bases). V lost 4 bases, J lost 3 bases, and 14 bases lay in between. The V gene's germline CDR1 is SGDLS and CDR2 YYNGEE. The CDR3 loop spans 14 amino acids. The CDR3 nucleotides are TGTGCCAGCAGCCCGGGGGGAGGGGGCTACGAGCAGTACTTC. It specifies CASSPGGGGYEQYF. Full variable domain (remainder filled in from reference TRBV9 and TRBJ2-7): DSGVTQTPKHLITATGQRVTLRCSPRSGDLSVYWYQQSLDQGLQFLIQYYNGEERAKGNILERFSAQQFPDLHSELNLSSLELGDSALYFCASSPGGGGYEQYFGPGTRLTVT.

The CDR3 reads CATGQGSNYEQYF. The CDR3 DNA reads as TGTGCCACAGGACAGGGTTCGAACTACGAGCAGTACTTC. This chain uses TRBV28 with TRBJ2-7; 8 bases are a match to TRBD1. Germline CDR1 MDHEN, CDR2 SYDVKM. V lost 10 bases and J lost 3; bases outside the gene matches: 8. The CDR3 has 13 residues.

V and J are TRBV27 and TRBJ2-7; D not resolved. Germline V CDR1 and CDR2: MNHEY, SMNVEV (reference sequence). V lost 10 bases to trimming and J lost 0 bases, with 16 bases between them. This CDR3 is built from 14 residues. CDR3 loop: CATGSFGSSYEQYF. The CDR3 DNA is TGTGCCACCGGGTCGTTCGGTAGCTCCTACGAGCAGTACTTC.

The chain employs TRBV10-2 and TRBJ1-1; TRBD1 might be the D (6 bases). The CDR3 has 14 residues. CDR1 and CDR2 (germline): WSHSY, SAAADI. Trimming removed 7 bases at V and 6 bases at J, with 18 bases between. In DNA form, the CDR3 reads TGCGCCAGCACACCCACAGGGAGTGACCCTGAAGCTTTCTTT. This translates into CASTPTGSDPEAFF.

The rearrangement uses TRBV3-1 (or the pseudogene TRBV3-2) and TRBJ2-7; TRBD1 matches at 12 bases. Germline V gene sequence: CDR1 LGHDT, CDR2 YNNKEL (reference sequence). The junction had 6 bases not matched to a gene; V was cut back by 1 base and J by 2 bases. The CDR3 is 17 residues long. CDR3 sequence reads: CASSQALRDRGPYEQYF. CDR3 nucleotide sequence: TGTGCCAGCAGCCAAGCCCTCCGGGACAGGGGGCCCTACGAGCAGTACTTC.

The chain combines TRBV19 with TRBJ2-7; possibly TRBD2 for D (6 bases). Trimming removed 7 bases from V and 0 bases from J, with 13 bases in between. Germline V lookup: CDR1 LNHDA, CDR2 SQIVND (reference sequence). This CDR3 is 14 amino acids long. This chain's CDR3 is CASTPGLHSYEQYF. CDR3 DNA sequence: TGTGCCAGTACCCCGGGACTCCACTCCTACGAGCAGTACTTC. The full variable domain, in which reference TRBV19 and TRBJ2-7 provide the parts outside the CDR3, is DGGITQSPKYLFRKEGQNVTLSCEQNLNHDAMYWYRQDPGQGLRLIYYSQIVNDFQKGDIAEGYSVSREKKESFPLTVTSAQKNPTAFYLCASTPGLHSYEQYFGPGTRLTVT.

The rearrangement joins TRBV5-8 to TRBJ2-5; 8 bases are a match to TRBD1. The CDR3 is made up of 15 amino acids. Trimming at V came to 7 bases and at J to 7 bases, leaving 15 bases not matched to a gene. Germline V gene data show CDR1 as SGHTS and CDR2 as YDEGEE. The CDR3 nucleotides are TGTGCCAGCCAAAGAGGACAGGGCCAACCTGGGACCCAGTACTTC. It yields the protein CASQRGQGQPGTQYF. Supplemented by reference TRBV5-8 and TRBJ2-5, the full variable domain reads EAGVTQSPTHLIKTRGQQATLRCSPISGHTSVYWYQQALGLGLQFLLWYDEGEERNRGNFPPRFSGRQFPNYSSELNVNALELEDSALYLCASQRGQGQPGTQYFGPGTRLLVL.

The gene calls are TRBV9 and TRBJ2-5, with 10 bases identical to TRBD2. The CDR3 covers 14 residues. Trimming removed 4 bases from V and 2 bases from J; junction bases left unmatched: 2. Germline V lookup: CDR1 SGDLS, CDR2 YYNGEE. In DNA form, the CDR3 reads TGTGCCAGCAGCCTAGCGGGGGTTCAAGAGACCCAGTACTTC. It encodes CASSLAGVQETQYF.

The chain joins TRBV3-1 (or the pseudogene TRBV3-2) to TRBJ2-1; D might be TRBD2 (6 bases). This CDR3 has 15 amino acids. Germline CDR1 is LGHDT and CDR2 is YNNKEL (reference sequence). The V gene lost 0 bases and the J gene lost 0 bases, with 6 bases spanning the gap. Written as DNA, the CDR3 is TGTGCCAGCAGCCAAGACGGGAGCTCCTACAATGAGCAGTTCTTC. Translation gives CASSQDGSSYNEQFF.

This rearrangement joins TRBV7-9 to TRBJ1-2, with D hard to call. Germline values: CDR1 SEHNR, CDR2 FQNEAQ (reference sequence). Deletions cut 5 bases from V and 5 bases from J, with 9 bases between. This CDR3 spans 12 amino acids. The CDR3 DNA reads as TGTGCCAGCAGCCAGGAGGAATATGGCTACACCTTC. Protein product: CASSQEEYGYTF. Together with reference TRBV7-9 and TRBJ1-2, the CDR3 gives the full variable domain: DTGVSQNPRHKITKRGQNVTFRCDPISEHNRLYWYRQTLGQGPEFLTYFQNEAQLEKSRLLSDRFSAERPKGSFSTLEIQRTEQGDSAMYLCASSQEEYGYTFGSGTRLTVV.

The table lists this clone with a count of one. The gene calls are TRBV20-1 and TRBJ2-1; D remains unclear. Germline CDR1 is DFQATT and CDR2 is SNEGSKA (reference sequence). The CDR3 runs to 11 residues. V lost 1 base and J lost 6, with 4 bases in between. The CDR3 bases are TGCAGTGCTAGAGTCGTCAATGAGCAGTTCTTC. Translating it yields CSARVVNEQFF.

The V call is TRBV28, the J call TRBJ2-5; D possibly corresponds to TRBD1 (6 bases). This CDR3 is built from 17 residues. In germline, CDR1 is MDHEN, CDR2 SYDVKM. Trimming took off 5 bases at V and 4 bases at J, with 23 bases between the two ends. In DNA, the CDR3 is TGTGCCAGCAGTCAAGGGAGAAGGGGGAAATCGATAGAGACCCAGTACTTC. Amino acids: CASSQGRRGKSIETQYF.

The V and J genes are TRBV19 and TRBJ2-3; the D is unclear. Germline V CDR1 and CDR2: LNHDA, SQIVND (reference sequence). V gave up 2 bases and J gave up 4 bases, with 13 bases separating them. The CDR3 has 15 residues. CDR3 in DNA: TGTGCCAGTAGTATATCCGCCCATCGAGCAGATACGCAGTATTTT. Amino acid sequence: CASSISAHRADTQYF.

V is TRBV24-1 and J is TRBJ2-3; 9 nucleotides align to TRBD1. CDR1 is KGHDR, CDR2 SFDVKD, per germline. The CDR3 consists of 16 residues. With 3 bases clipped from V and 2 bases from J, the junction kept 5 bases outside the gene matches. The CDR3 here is CATSDLDRGDTDTQYF. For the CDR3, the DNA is TGTGCCACCAGTGATCTGGACAGGGGTGACACAGATACGCAGTATTTT.

This chain's CDR3 is CASSLSPGGRYGYTF. The CDR3, as DNA: TGTGCCAGCAGTTTATCCCCTGGGGGGAGATATGGCTACACCTTC. The chain recombines TRBV27 with TRBJ1-2, with a tentative D call TRBD1 (5 bases). This CDR3 region has 15 residues. Trimming took 0 bases from V and 5 from J, leaving 13 bases between them. Germline loops: CDR1 MNHEY, CDR2 SMNVEV (reference sequence).